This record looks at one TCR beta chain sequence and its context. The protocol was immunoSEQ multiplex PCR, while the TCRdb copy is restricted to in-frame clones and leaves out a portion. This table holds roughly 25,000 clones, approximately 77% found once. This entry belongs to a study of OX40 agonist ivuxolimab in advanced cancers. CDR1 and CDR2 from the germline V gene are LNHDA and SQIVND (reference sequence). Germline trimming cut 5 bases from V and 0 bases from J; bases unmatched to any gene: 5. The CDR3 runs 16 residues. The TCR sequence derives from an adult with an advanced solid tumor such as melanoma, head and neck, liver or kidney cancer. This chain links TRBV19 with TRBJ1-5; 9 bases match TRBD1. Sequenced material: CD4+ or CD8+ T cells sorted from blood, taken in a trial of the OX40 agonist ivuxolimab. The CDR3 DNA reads TGTGCCAGTAGTGTTCAGGACAGGGGTAGCAATCAGCCCCAGCATTTT. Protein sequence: CASSVQDRGSNQPQHF.